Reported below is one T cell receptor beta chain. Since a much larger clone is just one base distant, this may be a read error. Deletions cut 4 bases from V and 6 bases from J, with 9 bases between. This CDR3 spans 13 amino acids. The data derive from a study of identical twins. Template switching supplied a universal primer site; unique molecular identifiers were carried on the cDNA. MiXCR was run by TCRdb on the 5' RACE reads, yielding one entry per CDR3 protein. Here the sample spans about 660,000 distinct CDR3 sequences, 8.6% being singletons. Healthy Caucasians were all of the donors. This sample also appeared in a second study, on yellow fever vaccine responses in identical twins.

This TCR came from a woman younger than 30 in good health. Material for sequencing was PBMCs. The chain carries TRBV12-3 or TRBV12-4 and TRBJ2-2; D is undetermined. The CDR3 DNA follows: TGTGCCAGCAGTTATGGGGAAGCCGGGGAGCTGTTTTTT. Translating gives CASSYGEAGELFF.